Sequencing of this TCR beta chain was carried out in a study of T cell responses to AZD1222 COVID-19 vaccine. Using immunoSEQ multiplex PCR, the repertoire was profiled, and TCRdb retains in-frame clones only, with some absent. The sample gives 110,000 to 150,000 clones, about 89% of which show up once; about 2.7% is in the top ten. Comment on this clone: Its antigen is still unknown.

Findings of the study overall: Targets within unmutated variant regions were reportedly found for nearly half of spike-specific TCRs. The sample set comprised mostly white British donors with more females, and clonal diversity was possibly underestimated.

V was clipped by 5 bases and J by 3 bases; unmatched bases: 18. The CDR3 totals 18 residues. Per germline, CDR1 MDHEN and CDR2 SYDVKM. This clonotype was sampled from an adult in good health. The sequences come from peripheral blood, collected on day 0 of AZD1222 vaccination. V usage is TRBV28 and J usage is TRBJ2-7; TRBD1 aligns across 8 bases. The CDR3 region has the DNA TGTGCCAGCAGTCCCCCTTTAGGGACAGGCAGCCCCGTCTACGAGCAGTACTTC. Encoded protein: CASSPPLGTGSPVYEQYF.